The entry below gives a single TCR beta chain sequence along with its context. Its antigen is as yet unknown. The CDR3 contains 15 residues. CDR1 is MGHRA and CDR2 is YSYEKL in the germline V gene. Trimming took 0 bases from V and 3 from J, leaving 12 bases between them. The sample belongs to a study of shared clonotypes between healthy human individuals. Study-wide background: Every donor yielded three CD4 naive, three CD4 memory, two CD8 naive and one CD8 memory plate. General study findings and limits: Lower generation probabilities were found for non-shared clonotypes than for those shared by all four donors. Clonotype sharing among donors likely depends on sequencing depth.

The naive CD8 fraction comprised CD45RO-negative cells positively selected for CCR7 and excluded terminally differentiated effector memory CD45RA+ cells. Caucasian adults residing in Nashville, Tennessee made up all the donors. Here immunoSEQ multiplex PCR was the method, and the copy in TCRdb shows in-frame clones only, minus some. The sample includes about 2.1 million clones, approximately 92% seen only once; the top ten take about 1.7%. The sequencing sample was made of naive CD8+ T cells from PBMCs. The sequence was collected from a man aged 18 to 29 in good health. Some clones in this sample may be carry-over from other donors' samples. V gene TRBV4-1 combines with J gene TRBJ2-7; possibly TRBD1 or TRBD2 for D (6 bases each). CDR3 sequence reads: CASSQDRGVGYEQYF. For the CDR3, the DNA is TGCGCCAGCAGCCAAGATAGGGGGGTTGGCTACGAGCAGTACTTC.